The 10 T cell receptor beta chains reported below all come from one sample, sequenced in a study of blood T cell repertoires in COVID-19. Assay: immunoSEQ multiplex PCR; the TCRdb copy retains only in-frame clones and omits some. The sample lists approximately 240,000 clones, under 85% occurring once. Sequenced sample: peripheral blood. Receptors were obtained from a woman aged 30 to 39 with COVID-19, enrolled during active disease.

The sample holds one count of this clone. The chain combines TRBV7-2 with TRBJ2-7; D is undetermined. V lost 6 bases and J 3 bases, leaving 12 bases between the germline ends. Looked up from germline, CDR1 is SGHTA and CDR2 is FQGNSA. This CDR3 has 13 amino acids. The CDR3 spells CASSLAKNYEQYF. The CDR3 DNA follows: TGTGCCAGCAGTCTTGCTAAGAACTACGAGCAGTACTTC.

The CDR3 region is CASSKGLFNEQFF. As DNA, the CDR3 is TGTGCCAGTTCGAAGGGACTCTTCAATGAGCAGTTCTTC. The chain uses TRBV19 and TRBJ2-1; weak D call: TRBD2 (6 bases). Between the trimmed V and J ends, which lost 8 bases and 6 bases, there was a span of 14 bases. CDR3 length equals 13 residues. Germline values: CDR1 LNHDA, CDR2 SQIVND (reference sequence). The full variable domain, rest sourced from reference TRBV19 and TRBJ2-1, is DGGITQSPKYLFRKEGQNVTLSCEQNLNHDAMYWYRQDPGQGLRLIYYSQIVNDFQKGDIAEGYSVSREKKESFPLTVTSAQKNPTAFYLCASSKGLFNEQFFGPGTRLTVL.

The rearrangement joins TRBV30 to TRBJ2-1, with 12 bases aligning to TRBD2. Germline loops: CDR1 GTSNPN, CDR2 SVGIG (reference sequence). CDR3 size: 18 residues. V trimming: 3 bases; J trimming: 4 bases; junction bases outside the gene matches: 13. The CDR3 nucleotides are TGTGCCTGGAGGAGCGGACTAGCGGGGAATAGAGGGTACAATGAGCAGTTCTTC. It yields the protein CAWRSGLAGNRGYNEQFF.

The chain recombines TRBV4-2 with TRBJ1-2, with D possibly being TRBD1 (5 bases). V was cut by 4 bases and J by 7 bases, with 16 bases left in between. Germline V gene lookup returns CDR1 LGHNA and CDR2 YNFKEQ. The length of the CDR3 is 14 residues. This chain's CDR3 is CASSPGPSGGGYTF. CDR3 coding DNA: TGTGCCAGCAGCCCGGGCCCGTCCGGGGGTGGCTACACCTTC.

The chain carries TRBV27 and TRBJ1-2, with TRBD1 as a possible D gene (5 bases). The V gene lost 5 bases and the J gene lost 8 bases, with 21 bases spanning the gap. CDR1 is MNHEY, CDR2 SMNVEV, per germline (reference sequence). The CDR3 has 15 residues. CDR3 DNA: TGTGCCAGCAGTCCCCCGGGACTCTTGCATATCGGCTACACCTTC. This codes for CASSPPGLLHIGYTF.

This clone was seen more than once but under ten times. V usage is TRBV9 and J usage is TRBJ1-6; D is possibly TRBD1 (5 bases). The V and J ends lost 4 bases and 9 bases respectively, with 17 bases between them. The CDR3 consists of 15 residues. Germline CDR1 SGDLS, CDR2 YYNGEE. The CDR3 loop is CASSPLPGGGSPLHF. CDR3 coding DNA: TGTGCCAGCAGCCCACTGCCGGGGGGAGGTTCACCCCTCCACTTT.

CDR3 loop: CASSYRRASGANVLTF. CDR3 nucleotides: TGTGCCAGCAGTTACCGCAGGGCCTCTGGGGCCAACGTCCTGACTTTC. The rearrangement links TRBV6-5 to TRBJ2-6, with D possibly being TRBD1 (5 bases). CDR1 is MNHEY and CDR2 is SVGAGI in the germline V gene. The V gene lost 2 bases and the J gene lost 0 bases, with 8 bases spanning the gap. The length of the CDR3 is 16 residues.

This chain joins TRBV7-9 and TRBJ1-2; tentatively, D is TRBD1 (5 bases). The germline CDR1 and CDR2 sequences are SEHNR and FQNEAQ (reference sequence). The V end lost 4 bases, the J end lost 1 base, and 16 bases lay between the germline ends. The CDR3 consists of 16 residues. DNA of the CDR3: TGTGCCAGCAGCTGGGCCTCGGGGAGGGGTAACTATGGCTACACCTTC. Its protein product is CASSWASGRGNYGYTF. The full variable domain, rest sourced from reference TRBV7-9 and TRBJ1-2, is DTGVSQNPRHKITKRGQNVTFRCDPISEHNRLYWYRQTLGQGPEFLTYFQNEAQLEKSRLLSDRFSAERPKGSFSTLEIQRTEQGDSAMYLCASSWASGRGNYGYTFGSGTRLTVV.

The chain uses TRBV6-2 or TRBV6-3 and TRBJ2-3, with TRBD2 matching 11 bases. The ends lost 5 bases at V and 0 bases at J; junction bases unmatched: 4. This CDR3 is built from 16 residues. In germline, CDR1 is MNHEY, CDR2 SVGEGT. Written as DNA, the CDR3 is TGTGCCAGCAGTCCGGGACTAGCGGCTAGCACAGATACGCAGTATTTT. Residues: CASSPGLAASTDTQYF.

This chain joins TRBV18 and TRBJ2-5; D is unresolved. The CDR3 extends over 13 amino acids. Trimming removed 4 bases at V and 1 base at J, with 7 bases between. Germline lookup yields CDR1 KGHSH and CDR2 LQKENI. CDR3 sequence: CASSRGSQETQYF. The CDR3 nucleotides are TGTGCCAGCTCACGAGGCTCCCAAGAGACCCAGTACTTC.